This T cell receptor (beta chain) was identified in a study of cytomegalovirus exposure and HLA in healthy donors. Vbeta (60) and Jbeta (13) primers were used in the PCR. Repertoires were generated with immunoSEQ multiplex PCR, while TCRdb's copy carries only in-frame clones and drops some. The table for this sample gives about 210,000 clones. Losses at the gene ends were 1 base for V and 2 bases for J; bases not matched to a gene: 7. The CDR3 runs 16 residues. Per the germline V gene, CDR1 is LGHNA and CDR2 is YNFKEQ. Sequencing was carried out using PBMCs. The chain employs TRBV4-2 and TRBJ1-1; 7 bases line up with TRBD1. This receptor was taken from a woman between 25 and 40 years old in good health and CMV-seropositive. CDR3 loop: CASSQGTGNRNTEAFF. The CDR3, as DNA: TGTGCCAGCAGCCAAGGGACAGGAAACCGTAACACTGAAGCTTTCTTT.